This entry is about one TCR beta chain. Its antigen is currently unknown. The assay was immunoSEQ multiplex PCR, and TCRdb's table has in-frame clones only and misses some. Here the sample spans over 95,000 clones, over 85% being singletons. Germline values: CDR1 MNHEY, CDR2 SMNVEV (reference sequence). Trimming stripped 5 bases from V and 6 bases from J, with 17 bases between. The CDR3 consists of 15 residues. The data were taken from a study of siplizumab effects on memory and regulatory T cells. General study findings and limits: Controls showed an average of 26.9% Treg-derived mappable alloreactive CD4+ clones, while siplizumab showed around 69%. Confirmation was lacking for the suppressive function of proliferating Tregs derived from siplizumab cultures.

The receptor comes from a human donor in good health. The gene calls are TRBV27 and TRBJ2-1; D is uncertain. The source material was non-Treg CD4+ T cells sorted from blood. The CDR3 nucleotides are TGTGCCAGCAGTACGAAAACGCTGGCTGGCAATGAGCAGTTCTTC. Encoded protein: CASSTKTLAGNEQFF.